The TCR beta chain under discussion was sequenced for a study of T-cell memory formation after mild COVID-19. Study-wide context: Largely donor-specific sequence clusters came from two donors.

This clonotype was seen a few times. As yet, its antigen is unknown. The TCR alpha and TCR beta cDNA libraries, bearing sample barcodes and UMIs, were generated by 5'RACE using constant-segment primers. A single record per CDR3 protein comes from TCRdb applying MiXCR to the 5' RACE reads. The profile covers 180,000 or so distinct CDR3 sequences, with 9.5% to 13% appearing a single time and less than 4% taken by the ten largest. Study outcomes and limitations: Later expanders leaned CD4+, whereas clones that contracted between day 15 and 85 were balanced CD4/CD8.

The CDR3 extends over 15 amino acids. Germline V gene lookup returns CDR1 DFQATT and CDR2 SNEGSKA (reference sequence). The V end was cut by 0 bases, the J end by 1 base, with 7 bases between. The sequencing sample was made of PBMCs or a T cell subset sorted from them (not recorded which). The chain couples TRBV20-1 to TRBJ2-6; D not certain. This sequence originates from a man between 18 and 29 years old who had mild COVID-19 (a few samples of this study predate the infection). Cell type and time point are not known. As DNA, the CDR3 is TGCAGTGCTAGAGATCCACAATCTGGGGCCAACGTCCTGACTTTC. Its protein is CSARDPQSGANVLTF.